This section outlines one T cell receptor (beta chain) sequence together with its context. This entry belongs to a study of CDR3 diversity in severe acne. Per germline, CDR1 SEHNR and CDR2 FQNEAQ (reference sequence). Unmatched junction bases numbered 11, after V lost 5 bases and J lost 8 bases. The CDR3 is made up of 15 amino acids. TCRdb reprocessed the PCR reads via MiXCR and lists one record per CDR3 protein. In the table there are approximately 79,000 distinct CDR3 sequences, around half of which are singletons. The receptor's source is a male donor in good health, serving as a control. Sequenced material: blood. This chain uses TRBV7-9 with TRBJ1-4, with 7 bases lining up with TRBD1. In DNA, the CDR3 is TGTGCCAGCAGCCCGTCGGACAGGAACGAAGAAAAACTGTTTTTT. Translating it yields CASSPSDRNEEKLFF.